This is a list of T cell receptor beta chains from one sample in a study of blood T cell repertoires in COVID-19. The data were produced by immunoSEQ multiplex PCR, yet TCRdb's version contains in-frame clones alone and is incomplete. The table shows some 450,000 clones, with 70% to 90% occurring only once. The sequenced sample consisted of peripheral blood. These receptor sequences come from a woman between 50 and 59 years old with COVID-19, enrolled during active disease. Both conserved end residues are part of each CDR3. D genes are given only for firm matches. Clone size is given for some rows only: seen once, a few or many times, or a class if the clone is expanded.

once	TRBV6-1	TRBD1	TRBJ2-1	TGTGCCAGCAGTGATTTCTGGGACAGGGGAAGGAATGAGCAGTTCTTC	CASSDFWDRGRNEQFF
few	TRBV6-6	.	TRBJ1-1	TGTGCCAGCAGTTACCTGACAGGGAACACTGAAGCTTTCTTT	CASSYLTGNTEAFF
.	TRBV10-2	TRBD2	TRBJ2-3	TGCGCCAGCAGTGAGCCGGGGGGGACTAGCGGCACAGAGGATACGCAGTATTTT	CASSEPGGTSGTEDTQYF
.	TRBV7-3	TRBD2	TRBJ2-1	TGTGCCAGCAGCCCGGCGGGGACTAGCTCAAATGAGCAGTTCTTC	CASSPAGTSSNEQFF
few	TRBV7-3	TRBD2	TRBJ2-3	TGTGCCAGCAGCTTAATTTCAGGGACTAGCGGGGATACGCAGTATTTT	CASSLISGTSGDTQYF
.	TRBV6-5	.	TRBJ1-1	TGTGCCAGCAGACCGGACAGAGCAAGCCCAGAAGCTTTCTTT	CASRPDRASPEAFF
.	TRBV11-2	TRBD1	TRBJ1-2	TGTGCCAGCAGCTTAGTACAGGGGGTATACTATGGCTACACCTTC	CASSLVQGVYYGYTF
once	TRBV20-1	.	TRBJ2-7	TGCAGTGCTATTGACAGGTTAAACGACGAGCAGTACTTC	CSAIDRLNDEQYF
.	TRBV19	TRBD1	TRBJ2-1	TGTGCCAGTAGTCGGCCTGACAGGGTTGACGCTGAGCAGTTCTTC	CASSRPDRVDAEQFF
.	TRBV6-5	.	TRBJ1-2	TGTGCCAGCAATTACCAGGGATTTGGCTACACCTTC	CASNYQGFGYTF
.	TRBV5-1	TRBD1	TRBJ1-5	TGCGCCAGCAGCTTGGACGGGACAGGGGAGATAGCCCAGCATTTT	CASSLDGTGEIAQHF
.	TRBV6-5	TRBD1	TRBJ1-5	TGTGCCAGCAAGGACAGGGGAGACCAGCCCCAGCATTTT	CASKDRGDQPQHF
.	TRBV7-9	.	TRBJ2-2	TGTGCCAGCAGCTTCCCTAACACCGGGGAGCTGTTTTTT	CASSFPNTGELFF
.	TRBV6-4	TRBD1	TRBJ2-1	TGTGCCAGCAGTTCACAGGGGGGCTCCTACAATGAGCAGTTCTTC	CASSSQGGSYNEQFF
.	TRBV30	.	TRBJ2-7	TGTGCCTGGAGTGTACGAGGCGTCTCCTACGAGCAGTACTTC	CAWSVRGVSYEQYF
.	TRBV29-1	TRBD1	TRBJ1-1	TGCAGCGCTAACGCGCAGGGGGCGCGGGATGCTTTCTTT	CSANAQGARDAFF
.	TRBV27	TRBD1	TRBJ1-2	TGTGCCAGCAGGGGACAGGGTTGGGAGGGCTACACCTTC	CASRGQGWEGYTF
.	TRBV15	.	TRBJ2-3	TGTGCCACCAGCAGAGAGCAAGGGCAGGGATACGCAGATACGCAGTATTTT	CATSREQGQGYADTQYF
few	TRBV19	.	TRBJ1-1	TGTGCCAGCCAGGGAAATGCTGAAGCTTTCTTT	CASQGNAEAFF
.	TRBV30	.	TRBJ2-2	TGTGCCTGGAGTTTCCTAGCGATCGGGGAGCTGTTTTTT	CAWSFLAIGELFF
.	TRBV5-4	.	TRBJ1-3	TGTGCCAGCAGCTTGGGCCCGCGGGGGGCCGGAAACACCATATATTTT	CASSLGPRGAGNTIYF
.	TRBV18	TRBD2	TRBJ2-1	TGTGCCAGCTCACCCTCACGAGCGGGGCTAGGGAATGAGCAGTTCTTC	CASSPSRAGLGNEQFF
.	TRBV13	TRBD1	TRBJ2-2	TGTGCCAGCAGCTTAGCGGCCAGGGGGTATAAGAACACCGGGGAGCTGTTTTTT	CASSLAARGYKNTGELFF
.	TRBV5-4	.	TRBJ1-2	TGTGCCAGCAGCTTGCAGGGATCCTATGGCTACACCTTC	CASSLQGSYGYTF
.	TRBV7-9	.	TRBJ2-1	TGTGCCAGCAGCTTGTCGGCGGGTGGCTCCTACAATGAGCAGTTCTTC	CASSLSAGGSYNEQFF
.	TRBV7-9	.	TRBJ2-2	TGTGCCAGCAGCTTAGATCACGGGGAGCTGTTTTTT	CASSLDHGELFF